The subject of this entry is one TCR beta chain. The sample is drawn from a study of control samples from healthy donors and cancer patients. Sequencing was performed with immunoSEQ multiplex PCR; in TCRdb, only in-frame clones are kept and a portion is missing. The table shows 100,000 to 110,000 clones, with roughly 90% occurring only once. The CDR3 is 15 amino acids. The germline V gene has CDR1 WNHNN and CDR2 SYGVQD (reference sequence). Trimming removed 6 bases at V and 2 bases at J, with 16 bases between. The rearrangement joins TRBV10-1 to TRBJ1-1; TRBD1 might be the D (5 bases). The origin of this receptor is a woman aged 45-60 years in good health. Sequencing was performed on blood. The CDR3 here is CASSARQLGNTEAFF. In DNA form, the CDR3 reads TGCGCCAGCAGCGCTCGACAGCTAGGAAACACTGAAGCTTTCTTT.